Here is one TCR beta chain with its context. In this sample, this clonotype turned up a few times. Its binding antigen is unknown. Nothing much larger sits one base from this clone, and base qualities are not available. V was cut back by 3 bases and J by 5 bases, leaving a gap of 17 bases between them. Reading from cysteine to phenylalanine, the CDR3 counts 15 amino acids. CDR3 DNA is the only sequence kept; it has 45 bases, read in frame from the first base. CDR1 and CDR2 are drawn from the germline V gene: MNHEY, SVGAGI. The entry originates in a study of CD8 T cells in Susac syndrome (dated by TCRdb to about 2019). Study-level background: Whether CD8+ T cell activation and differentiation in Susac syndrome was antigen driven was tested using repertoire sequencing. CD8+ T cell repertoire clonality was compared between over 9 healthy donors, some 14 Susac syndrome patients and approximately 15 multiple sclerosis patients.

General study outcomes and caveats: The number of individuals in the TCR sequencing and HLA analysis was recognized as being relatively small.

RNA was extracted using the RNeasy kit, and roughly 0.45 to 1 ug of the RNA was reverse transcribed with random hexamers. The immunoSEQ multiplex PCR assay, covering 54 Vbeta and 13 Jbeta segments, was used to amplify TCR beta CDR3 regions. PCR amplification bias was corrected by using a synthetic template baseline for primer optimization and computational correction. The authors' pipeline ran thus. Reads were assigned to V, D and J genes according to IMGT and analyzed in immunoSEQ Analyzer, with only productive sequences retained. To calculate clonality, Shannon entropy was normalized by log2 of the number of productive unique sequences and then subtracted from one. For each patient and control, public and private clones were evaluated within the 100 most prevalent clones. Susac-specific clones were defined as absent from healthy and MS cohorts, 1052 published viral clones and other ImmuneACCESS disease sequences. Using fastp trimming at Q25 and MiXCR clonotype assembly, TCRdb reanalyzed the public sequencing data and kept in-frame beta chains. Entries are consolidated by CDR3 protein sequence, retaining the most common genes and DNA. TCRdb's processing, not the study's, gives the V and J calls here. The sample table holds about 300,000 distinct CDR3 sequences, of which over 75% were seen once. The ten largest account for 0.2% to 0.25% of the sample.

High-throughput TCR beta sequencing profiled peripheral blood CD8+ and CD4+ T cells from healthy donors, Susac syndrome patients and multiple sclerosis patients. Multiple sclerosis controls were treatment-naive patients with stable or active relapsing-remitting disease fulfilling revised McDonald criteria. CD8+ TEMRA cells were enriched by FACS, while bulk CD8+ and CD4+ T cells were purified by magnetic negative isolation. Blood was collected in EDTA tubes and processed within 24 hours, with PBMCs isolated through density gradient centrifugation. PBMCs destined for TCR sequencing were cryopreserved in liquid nitrogen and later thawed in a 37 °C water bath. Purity of sorted or isolated CD4+, CD8+ and CD8+ TEMRA cells was at least 90%.

The receptor chain draws on TRBV6-5 and TRBJ2-7; 5 matching bases give a weak D call of TRBD1. This sequence was found in a human donor with multiple sclerosis. The sample was CD8+ T cells from PBMCs. The CDR3 region has the sequence CASSYPGLSTHEQYF. The nucleotide sequence reads as follows: TGTGCCAGCAGTTATCCAGGGCTATCAACCCACGAGCAGTACTTC.